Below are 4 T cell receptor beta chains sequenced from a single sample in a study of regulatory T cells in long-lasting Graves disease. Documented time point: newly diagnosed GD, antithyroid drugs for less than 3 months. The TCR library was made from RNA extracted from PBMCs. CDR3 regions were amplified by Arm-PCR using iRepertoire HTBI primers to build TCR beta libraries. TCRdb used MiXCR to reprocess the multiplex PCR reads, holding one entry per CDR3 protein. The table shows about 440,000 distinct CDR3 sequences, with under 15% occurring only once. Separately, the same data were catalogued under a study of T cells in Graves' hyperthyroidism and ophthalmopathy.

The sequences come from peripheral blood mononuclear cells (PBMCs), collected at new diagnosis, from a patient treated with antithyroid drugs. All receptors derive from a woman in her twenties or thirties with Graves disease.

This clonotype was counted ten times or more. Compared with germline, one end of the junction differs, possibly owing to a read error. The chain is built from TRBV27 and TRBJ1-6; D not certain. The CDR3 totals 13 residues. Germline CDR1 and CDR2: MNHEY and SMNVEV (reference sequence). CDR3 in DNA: TGTGCCAGTAGCGACTCCAATAATTCACCCCTCCACTTT. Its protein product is CASSDSNNSPLHF.

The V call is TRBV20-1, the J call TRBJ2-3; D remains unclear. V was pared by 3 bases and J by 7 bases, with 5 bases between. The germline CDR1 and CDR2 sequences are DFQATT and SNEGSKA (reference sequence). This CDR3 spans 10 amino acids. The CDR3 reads CSASSNTQYF. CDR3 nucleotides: TGCAGTGCTAGCTCGAATACGCAGTATTTT.

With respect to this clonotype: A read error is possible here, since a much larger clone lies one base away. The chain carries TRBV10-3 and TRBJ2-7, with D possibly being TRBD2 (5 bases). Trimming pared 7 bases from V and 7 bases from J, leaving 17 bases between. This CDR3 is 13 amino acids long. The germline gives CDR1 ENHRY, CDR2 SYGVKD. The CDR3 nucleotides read TGTGCCATCACCGACGGACTTAACAATGAGCAGTACTTC. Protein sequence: CAITDGLNNEQYF.

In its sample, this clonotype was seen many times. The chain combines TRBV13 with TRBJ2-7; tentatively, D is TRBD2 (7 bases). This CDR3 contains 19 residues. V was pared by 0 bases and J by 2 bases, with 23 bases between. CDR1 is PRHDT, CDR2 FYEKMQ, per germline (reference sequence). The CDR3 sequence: CASSLGRLRGAGGTYEQYF. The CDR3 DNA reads TGTGCCAGCAGCTTAGGCCGTCTACGGGGGGCCGGGGGTACCTACGAGCAGTACTTC.